This T cell receptor (beta chain) came from a study of identifying expanded T cells in peripheral blood. Whole-study findings and limits: Variance in clone template counts between approximately two-week samples significantly increased with total template count across all healthy donors.

Healthy donors had no documented immune events, such as infections, while sampled. The trim removed 0 bases at V and 12 bases at J, leaving 13 bases unmatched. Germline CDR1 reads LGHNT; CDR2 reads FRNRAP. CDR3 length: 16 amino acids. A word on this clone: Antigen unknown.

Here immunoSEQ multiplex PCR was the method, and the copy in TCRdb shows in-frame clones only, minus some. In the table there are about 80,000 clones, over 85% of which are singletons. This receptor was taken from a person between 18 and 69 years old in good health. The chain joins TRBV12-5 to TRBJ2-1, with TRBD2 matching 8 bases. The sequencing input was blood. CDR3 nucleotides: TGTGCTAGTGGTTTGGTATATGTTACAGGGACTAGACGGCAGTTCTTC. Its protein is CASGLVYVTGTRRQFF.